These T cell receptor beta chains were read from a single sample in a study of blood T cell repertoires in COVID-19. Method: immunoSEQ multiplex PCR; TCRdb's copy keeps in-frame clones and lacks some. The sample has some 170,000 clones, about four fifths seen once. The material sequenced was peripheral blood. The source is a woman aged 70-85 years with acute or convalescent COVID-19. Both conserved end residues are part of each CDR3. The order of the fields is J gene, clone size, D gene, V gene, CDR3 DNA, CDR3 protein. D genes are given only for firm matches. Some rows mark clone size as missing; the rest say once, few, many or name a class of expanded clone.

j_call: TRBJ1-2; clone_size: .; d_call: .; v_call: TRBV19; cdr3_nt: TGTGCCAGTAGTTCCCACGAACGGGGCTACACCTTC; cdr3_aa: CASSSHERGYTF
j_call: TRBJ2-1; clone_size: .; d_call: TRBD2; v_call: TRBV5-5; cdr3_nt: TGTGCCAGCAGTTGGACGGGAGGGCCCGATGAGCAGTTCTTC; cdr3_aa: CASSWTGGPDEQFF
j_call: TRBJ2-3; clone_size: .; d_call: .; v_call: TRBV24-1; cdr3_nt: TGTGCCACGCGTGGGGGCTTAAGCACAGATACGCAGTATTTT; cdr3_aa: CATRGGLSTDTQYF
j_call: TRBJ1-2; clone_size: .; d_call: .; v_call: TRBV11-2; cdr3_nt: TGTGCCAGCAGCTTAGAGCGGAATGGCTACACCTTC; cdr3_aa: CASSLERNGYTF
j_call: TRBJ2-7; clone_size: .; d_call: .; v_call: TRBV6-2/TRBV6-3; cdr3_nt: TGTGCCAGCAGTCCGGGATTCAGGAACGAGCAGTACTTC; cdr3_aa: CASSPGFRNEQYF
j_call: TRBJ2-5; clone_size: .; d_call: .; v_call: TRBV29-1; cdr3_nt: TGCAGCTGCTTGAGGCGGGCTAGCTCTGGAGGGACCCAGTACTTC; cdr3_aa: CSCLRRASSGGTQYF
j_call: TRBJ1-1; clone_size: once; d_call: .; v_call: TRBV13; cdr3_nt: TGTGCCAGCGGGGGGACTACTGAAGCTTTCTTT; cdr3_aa: CASGGTTEAFF
j_call: TRBJ1-5; clone_size: .; d_call: .; v_call: TRBV30; cdr3_nt: TGTGCCTGGAGTGTCCGGGACTTGAGACAGCCCCAGCATTTT; cdr3_aa: CAWSVRDLRQPQHF
j_call: TRBJ2-3; clone_size: .; d_call: TRBD1; v_call: TRBV10-1; cdr3_nt: TGCGCCAGCAGTGGAGACAGGGGGCTCGCAGATACGCAGTATTTT; cdr3_aa: CASSGDRGLADTQYF
j_call: TRBJ1-2; clone_size: .; d_call: TRBD1; v_call: TRBV6-5; cdr3_nt: TGTGCCAGCAGTTACCGGGACAGGGGGCTTTTAACCTTC; cdr3_aa: CASSYRDRGLLTF
j_call: TRBJ1-4; clone_size: .; d_call: .; v_call: TRBV29-1; cdr3_nt: TGCAGCGTTTACAGTAATGAAAAACTGTTTTTT; cdr3_aa: CSVYSNEKLFF
j_call: TRBJ1-5; clone_size: .; d_call: TRBD1; v_call: TRBV6-2/TRBV6-3; cdr3_nt: TGTGCCAGCAGTTACTCGAGGGGGACAGGGAATCAGCCCCAGCATTTT; cdr3_aa: CASSYSRGTGNQPQHF
j_call: TRBJ2-7; clone_size: few; d_call: .; v_call: TRBV30; cdr3_nt: TGTGCCTGGAGTCCAGGGCCCTACGAGCAGTACTTC; cdr3_aa: CAWSPGPYEQYF
j_call: TRBJ1-6; clone_size: few; d_call: TRBD1; v_call: TRBV5-1; cdr3_nt: TGCGCCAGCAGCATGACAGGGAATAATTCACCCCTCCACTTT; cdr3_aa: CASSMTGNNSPLHF
j_call: TRBJ2-3; clone_size: once; d_call: .; v_call: TRBV10-1; cdr3_nt: TGCGCCAGCAGTGCTCAGGCCAGCACAGATACGCAGTATTTT; cdr3_aa: CASSAQASTDTQYF
j_call: TRBJ1-2; clone_size: .; d_call: TRBD1; v_call: TRBV20-1; cdr3_nt: TGCAGTACCTACGACAGGGATGGCTACACCTTC; cdr3_aa: CSTYDRDGYTF
j_call: TRBJ2-7; clone_size: few; d_call: .; v_call: TRBV29-1; cdr3_nt: TGCAGCGTTCGGTTAGTATCCTACGAGCAGTACTTC; cdr3_aa: CSVRLVSYEQYF
j_call: TRBJ2-1; clone_size: .; d_call: .; v_call: TRBV3-1/TRBV3-2; cdr3_nt: TGTGCCAGCAGCCAAGACGAGCGGTTCACCTACAATGAGCAGTTCTTC; cdr3_aa: CASSQDERFTYNEQFF
j_call: TRBJ2-2; clone_size: .; d_call: TRBD1; v_call: TRBV28; cdr3_nt: TGTGCCAGCAGTGGGACAGGGAGTTCCGGGGAGCTGTTTTTT; cdr3_aa: CASSGTGSSGELFF
j_call: TRBJ1-5; clone_size: .; d_call: .; v_call: TRBV6-5; cdr3_nt: TGTGCCAGCAGTACCGGGGACACCCCTCAGCACTTGCATTTT; cdr3_aa: CASSTGDTPQHLHF
j_call: TRBJ2-3; clone_size: .; d_call: TRBD2; v_call: TRBV19; cdr3_nt: TGTGCCAGTAGTATATTTTCAGGCGGGGGGCCTGGCTTCACAGATACGCAGTATTTT; cdr3_aa: CASSIFSGGGPGFTDTQYF
j_call: TRBJ1-1; clone_size: few; d_call: .; v_call: TRBV2; cdr3_nt: TGTGCCAGCAGTGAAGAGACGCTCTCCAGGGCTTTCTTT; cdr3_aa: CASSEETLSRAFF